What follows are 19 T cell receptor beta chains derived from one specimen sequenced in a study of control samples from healthy donors and cancer patients. TCRdb's copy holds only in-frame clones and misses some; the assay was immunoSEQ multiplex PCR. The data show around 130,000 clones, around nine tenths seen once. Sequencing was carried out using blood. These receptors all stem from a man aged 25-40 years in good health.

The chain couples TRBV6-1 to TRBJ2-7; 10 bases are a match to TRBD2. Germline V gives CDR1 MNHNS, CDR2 SASEGT. The CDR3 consists of 15 residues. Germline trimming cut 2 bases from V and 2 bases from J; bases unmatched to any gene: 3. The DNA of the CDR3 is TGTGCCAGCAGTGAATTACTAGCGGGGACCTACGAGCAGTACGTC. It specifies CASSELLAGTYEQYV.

A note on this clone: A read error may account for a junction end that differs from germline. V gene TRBV3-1 (or the pseudogene TRBV3-2) combines with J gene TRBJ2-3; 10 positions match TRBD1. The germline gives CDR1 LGHDT, CDR2 YNNKEL (reference sequence). The CDR3 is 15 amino acids. CDR3 sequence reads: CASSLIGQGVNRSFF. CDR3 nucleotide sequence: TGTGCCAGCAGTCTCATAGGACAGGGGGTGAACCGGTCCTTTTTT.

This chain links TRBV5-1 with TRBJ2-5; perhaps D is TRBD1 or TRBD2 (6 bases each). This CDR3 spans 15 amino acids. Germline V gives CDR1 SGHRS, CDR2 YFSETQ. Trimming left V 0 bases short and J 4 bases short, with 13 bases between. CDR3 loop: CASSLAAGGLETQYF. The CDR3 coding sequence is TGCGCCAGCAGCTTGGCCGCTGGGGGGCTAGAGACCCAGTACTTC.

This sequence joins TRBV6-5 and TRBJ1-1; D not certain. Per germline, CDR1 MNHEY and CDR2 SVGAGI. V shed 10 bases and J shed 4 bases, with 19 bases lying between them. CDR3 length: 14 residues. This chain's CDR3 is CATLTDLWSTEAFF. The DNA for the CDR3 is TGTGCCACCCTTACAGACCTATGGAGCACTGAAGCTTTCTTT.

The rearrangement uses TRBV7-7 and TRBJ2-2; 11 bases agree with TRBD2. Per the germline V gene, CDR1 is SSHAT and CDR2 is FNYEAQ (reference sequence). The CDR3 is 16 amino acids. Trimming at V came to 5 bases and at J to 5 bases, leaving 7 bases not matched to a gene. In DNA form, the CDR3 reads TGTGCCAGCAGCCCCTTAGCGGGGGGGCTTACCGGGGAGCTGTTTTTT. Residues: CASSPLAGGLTGELFF.

The chain combines TRBV4-2 with TRBJ1-5; D ambiguous. The germline CDR1 and CDR2 sequences are LGHNA and YNFKEQ. V was pared by 3 bases and J by 6 bases, with 12 bases between. This CDR3 is 14 amino acids long. CDR3 loop: CASSQTEVGQPQHF. The DNA for the CDR3 is TGTGCCAGCAGCCAGACCGAGGTGGGTCAGCCCCAGCATTTT.

The genes are TRBV3-1 (or the pseudogene TRBV3-2) and TRBJ1-1; D is uncertain. Germline V CDR1 and CDR2: LGHDT, YNNKEL (reference sequence). The germline V and J ends were trimmed by 5 bases and 7 bases, with 11 bases remaining between them. This CDR3 comprises 12 residues. This CDR3 reads CASSSYTNEAFF. The CDR3 nucleotides are TGTGCCAGCAGCTCTTACACGAATGAAGCTTTCTTT.

This clone was recorded only once. V is TRBV11-2 and J is TRBJ1-5; D uncertain. The germline V and J ends were trimmed by 0 bases and 7 bases, with 10 bases remaining between them. The CDR3 has 14 amino acids. The germline V gene encodes CDR1 SGHAT and CDR2 FQNNGV. CDR3 loop: CASSLDEGRQPQHF. The CDR3 coding sequence is TGTGCCAGCAGCTTAGATGAGGGCCGCCAGCCCCAGCATTTT. Combining the CDR3 with reference TRBV11-2 and TRBJ1-5 gives the whole variable domain EAGVAQSPRYKIIEKRQSVAFWCNPISGHATLYWYQQILGQGPKLLIQFQNNGVVDDSQLPKDRFSAERLKGVDSTLKIQPAKLEDSAVYLCASSLDEGRQPQHFGDGTRLSIL.

As DNA, the CDR3 is TGTGCCAGCAGCGGTCCTGACACTGAAGCTTTCTTT. It codes for CASSGPDTEAFF. V usage is TRBV21-1 and J usage is TRBJ1-1. TRBV21-1 counts as a pseudogene. The CDR3 contains 12 residues.

This rearrangement joins TRBV18 to TRBJ2-1, with 7 positions matching TRBD2. The CDR3 covers 17 residues. V shed 3 bases, J shed 2 bases, and the junction held 10 bases outside the gene matches. Looked up from germline, CDR1 is KGHSH and CDR2 is LQKENI. The CDR3 coding sequence is TGTGCCAGCTCACCCTTTGGGAGCGGGGACGCCTACAATGAGCAGTTCTTC. Its protein product is CASSPFGSGDAYNEQFF.

The V and J genes are TRBV7-9 and TRBJ1-5; TRBD1 is a possible D gene (5 bases). CDR3 length equals 13 residues. The germline CDR1 and CDR2 sequences are SEHNR and FQNEAQ (reference sequence). The ends were cut back, 1 base at V and 7 bases at J, with 8 bases in the middle. The CDR3 bases are TGTGCCAGCAGCTTAGTGGGGGAACAGCCCCAGCATTTT. This gives the protein CASSLVGEQPQHF.

The chain joins TRBV18 to TRBJ1-4; D gene uncertain. The CDR3 extends over 14 amino acids. In germline, CDR1 is KGHSH, CDR2 LQKENI. V was trimmed by 4 bases and J by 0 bases, leaving 6 bases between them. The CDR3: CASSRSSTNEKLFF. The CDR3 nucleotides are TGTGCCAGCTCACGGTCCTCAACTAATGAAAAACTGTTTTTT.

This sequence joins TRBV11-3 and TRBJ2-4, with 11 positions matching TRBD1. The CDR3 is 14 amino acids. V shed 5 bases, J shed 8 bases, and the junction held 5 bases outside the gene matches. CDR1 is SGHNT, CDR2 YENEEA, per germline. In DNA, the CDR3 is TGTGCCAGCAGCCGGACAGGGGGCATCCACATTCAGTACTTC. Protein: CASSRTGGIHIQYF. The variable domain in full, with the rest retrieved from reference TRBV11-3 and TRBJ2-4, is EAGVVQSPRYKIIEKKQPVAFWCNPISGHNTLYWYLQNLGQGPELLIRYENEEAVDDSQLPKDRFSAERLKGVDSTLKIQPAELGDSAVYLCASSRTGGIHIQYFGAGTRLSVL.

V is TRBV9 and J is TRBJ2-5; no clear D gene. Germline CDR1 is SGDLS and CDR2 is YYNGEE. The CDR3 spans 13 residues. Trimming removed 1 base at V and 5 bases at J, with 9 bases between. The CDR3 loop reads CASSVNPGETQYF. The CDR3 region has the DNA TGTGCCAGCAGCGTAAACCCCGGGGAGACCCAGTACTTC. Supplemented by reference TRBV9 and TRBJ2-5, the full variable domain reads DSGVTQTPKHLITATGQRVTLRCSPRSGDLSVYWYQQSLDQGLQFLIQYYNGEERAKGNILERFSAQQFPDLHSELNLSSLELGDSALYFCASSVNPGETQYFGPGTRLLVL.

This chain connects TRBV7-2 to TRBJ2-3; 8 bases are shared with TRBD2. The V gene end was trimmed by 3 bases and the J gene end by 2 bases; junction bases not matched to a gene: 7. The CDR3 runs to 16 residues. Germline values: CDR1 SGHTA, CDR2 FQGNSA. CDR3 in amino acids: CASSFGQRGNTDTQYF. The DNA of the CDR3 is TGTGCCAGCAGCTTCGGGCAGCGGGGGAACACAGATACGCAGTATTTT.

This CDR3 is CASSSGPNSGNTIYF. For the CDR3, the DNA is TGTGCCAGCAGCTCCGGACCGAACTCTGGAAACACCATATATTTT. The rearrangement uses TRBV7-6 and TRBJ1-3; no reliable D call. The V and J ends lost 4 bases and 0 bases respectively, with 10 bases between them. The CDR3 is made up of 15 amino acids. CDR1 and CDR2 from the germline V gene are SGHVS and FNYEAQ.

The chain recombines TRBV27 with TRBJ2-6; TRBD1 is a possible D gene (6 bases). The CDR3 contains 15 residues. V was cut by 7 bases and J by 4 bases, with 14 bases left in between. CDR1 is MNHEY and CDR2 is SMNVEV in the germline V gene (reference sequence). CDR3 protein: CASTERGMGANVLTF. In DNA form, the CDR3 reads TGTGCCAGCACCGAAAGGGGGATGGGGGCCAACGTCCTGACTTTC.

Only a few counts were recorded for this clone. The J gene is TRBJ2-7, the V gene TRBV2; TRBD2 agrees at 8 bases. Germline CDR1 reads SNHLY; CDR2 reads FYNNEI. This CDR3 region has 18 residues. The J segment lost 3 bases and the V segment lost 1 base, leaving 14 bases of the junction unmatched. CDR3 coding DNA: TGTGCCAGCAGTGAAGGTCCGGGGGGGCAGGGTTATCACTACGAGCAGTACGTC. Encoded protein: CASSEGPGGQGYHYEQYV.

The chain combines TRBV4-2 with TRBJ2-6; D unclear. Deletions cut 0 bases from V and 0 bases from J, with 12 bases between. The CDR3 has 18 amino acids. CDR1 LGHNA and CDR2 YNFKEQ come from the germline V gene. CDR3 DNA: TGTGCCAGCAGCCAAGAGGGCCAGGCCAGCTCTGGGGCCAACGTCCTGACTTTC. It codes for CASSQEGQASSGANVLTF.